The 6 T cell receptor beta chains listed next were all sequenced from one sample in a study of blood T cell repertoires in COVID-19. Only in-frame clones appear in the TCRdb table, and some are missing; sequencing was by immunoSEQ multiplex PCR. Of under 300,000 clones listed, around 84% were seen once; the top ten hold 15% to 17%. The sequencing input was PBMCs or T cells enriched from blood (not recorded which). These receptor sequences come from a man between 18 and 29 years old who had recovered from COVID-19.

The gene calls are TRBV10-1 and TRBJ2-1, with 7 positions matching TRBD2. With V trimmed by 3 bases and J by 9 bases, 5 bases remained unmatched. Germline lookup yields CDR1 WNHNN and CDR2 SYGVQD (reference sequence). This CDR3 spans 13 amino acids. CDR3 DNA: TGCGCCAGCAGTGATCGAGCGGGGACTGAGCAGTTCTTC. Translating gives CASSDRAGTEQFF.

The chain carries TRBV29-1 and TRBJ2-5; D is perhaps TRBD2 (5 bases). This CDR3 is 15 amino acids long. Germline CDR1 SQVTM, CDR2 ANQGSEA. V was shortened by 2 bases and J by 5 bases, with 18 bases between the two germline ends. The chain's CDR3 is CSVETGVLRGETQYF. The CDR3 DNA sequence: TGCAGCGTTGAAACCGGGGTCCTTCGCGGGGAGACCCAGTACTTC.

The V call is TRBV6-1, the J call TRBJ2-7, with D possibly being TRBD2 (6 bases). Trimming took off 2 bases at V and 4 bases at J, with 12 bases between the two ends. The CDR3 contains 14 residues. Germline V CDR1 and CDR2: MNHNS, SASEGT. CDR3 in amino acids: CASSELGGIYEQYF. CDR3 DNA sequence: TGTGCCAGCAGTGAACTTGGGGGGATTTACGAGCAGTACTTC.

J is TRBJ2-1 and V is TRBV4-2, with 15 bases that match TRBD2. CDR1 and CDR2 (germline): LGHNA, YNFKEQ. The trim removed 0 bases at V and 4 bases at J, leaving 7 bases unmatched. The CDR3 runs 19 residues. CDR3 sequence: CASSQETGTSGGPYNEQFF. The DNA for the CDR3 is TGTGCCAGCAGCCAAGAAACCGGGACTAGCGGGGGGCCTTACAATGAGCAGTTCTTC.

The gene calls are TRBV9 and TRBJ2-5; possibly TRBD2 for D (6 bases). This CDR3 spans 15 amino acids. The V end lost 0 bases, the J end lost 2 bases, and 11 bases lay between the germline ends. CDR1 and CDR2 from the germline V gene are SGDLS and YYNGEE. CDR3 sequence: CASSVGGLDQETQYF. DNA for the CDR3: TGTGCCAGCAGCGTAGGGGGACTTGATCAAGAGACCCAGTACTTC. Full variable domain (remainder filled in from reference TRBV9 and TRBJ2-5): DSGVTQTPKHLITATGQRVTLRCSPRSGDLSVYWYQQSLDQGLQFLIQYYNGEERAKGNILERFSAQQFPDLHSELNLSSLELGDSALYFCASSVGGLDQETQYFGPGTRLLVL.

This chain joins TRBV9 and TRBJ2-7; D is perhaps TRBD2 (6 bases). Deletions cut 0 bases from V and 13 bases from J, with 20 bases between. The CDR3 sequence is 14 residues long. The germline gives CDR1 SGDLS, CDR2 YYNGEE. CDR3 loop: CASSVGGEEGIVYF. CDR3 DNA sequence: TGTGCCAGCAGCGTAGGTGGTGAGGAGGGAATCGTATACTTC.